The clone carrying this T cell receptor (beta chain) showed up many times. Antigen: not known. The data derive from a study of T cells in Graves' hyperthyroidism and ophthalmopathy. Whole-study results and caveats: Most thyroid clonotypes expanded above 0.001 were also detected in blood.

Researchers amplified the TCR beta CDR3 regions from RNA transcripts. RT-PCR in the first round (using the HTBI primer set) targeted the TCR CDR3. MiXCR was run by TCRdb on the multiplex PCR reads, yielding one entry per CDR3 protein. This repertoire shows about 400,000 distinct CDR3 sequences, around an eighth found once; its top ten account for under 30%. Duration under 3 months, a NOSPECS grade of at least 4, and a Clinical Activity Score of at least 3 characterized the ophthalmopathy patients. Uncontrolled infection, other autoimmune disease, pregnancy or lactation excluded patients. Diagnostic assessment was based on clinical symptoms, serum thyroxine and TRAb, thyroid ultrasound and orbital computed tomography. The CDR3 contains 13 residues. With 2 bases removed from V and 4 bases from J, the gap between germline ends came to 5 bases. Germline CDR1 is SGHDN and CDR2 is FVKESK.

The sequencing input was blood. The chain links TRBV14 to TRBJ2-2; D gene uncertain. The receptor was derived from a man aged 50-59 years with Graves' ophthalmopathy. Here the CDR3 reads CASSQRSTGELFF. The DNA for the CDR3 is TGTGCCAGCAGCCAACGCTCCACCGGGGAGCTGTTTTTT.